This T cell receptor (beta chain) was captured in a study of blood T cell repertoires in COVID-19. The CDR3 covers 15 residues. Germline V CDR1 and CDR2: SEHNR, FQNEAQ (reference sequence). The germline V and J ends were trimmed by 2 bases and 4 bases, with 14 bases remaining between them. Authors' data handling: The authors estimated nucleated cell counts from reference gene primer amplification. TCRdb's table, derived via immunoSEQ multiplex PCR, lists solely in-frame clones and lacks some. V and J calls plus clone size are reproduced from that table; the DNA served to infer D and trimming. In the table there are nearly 110,000 clones, 70% to 75% of which are singletons.

The TCR originated in a human donor with acute or convalescent COVID-19. The donor label of this sample is uncertain. The sequenced material came from peripheral blood. The rearrangement uses TRBV7-9 and TRBJ1-2; D remains unclear. The CDR3 region is CASSLTDRSLYGYTF. In nucleotides, the CDR3 is TGTGCCAGCAGCTTAACTGACCGTAGCCTCTATGGCTACACCTTC.